This entry concerns a single T cell receptor beta chain. The sample originates from a study of blood T cell repertoires in COVID-19. Sequencing was performed with immunoSEQ multiplex PCR; in TCRdb, only in-frame clones are kept and a portion is missing. Of 30,000 or so clones listed, more than 80% are singletons. The clonotype comes from a woman aged 40-49 years with active or convalescent COVID-19. Sequencing used peripheral blood.

Written as DNA, the CDR3 is TGTGCCAGCAGTCTTTTGGCGGATAGCAATCAGCCCCAGCATTTT. This codes for CASSLLADSNQPQHF. This sequence joins TRBV5-5 and TRBJ1-5, with D uncertain. V was pared by 5 bases and J by 0 bases, with 12 bases between. This CDR3 has 15 residues. Per germline, CDR1 SGHKS and CDR2 YYEKEE (reference sequence).